The clone carrying this T cell receptor beta chain was observed a single time. Unmatched junction bases numbered 0, after V lost 1 base and J lost 3 bases. CDR1 is KGHSH and CDR2 is LQKENI in the germline V gene. This CDR3 is built from 14 residues. These data belong to a study of OX40 agonist ivuxolimab in advanced cancers. Looking at the study overall: Every 2 weeks, patients got intravenous ivuxolimab at one of six dose levels (0.01-10 mg/kg). Patients with prior anti-PD-1, anti-PD-L1 or anti-CTLA-4 therapy were eligible; approximately 40% had some.

Repertoires were generated with immunoSEQ multiplex PCR, while TCRdb's copy carries only in-frame clones and drops some. This sample has about 10,000 clones; about three quarters occur once, and the top ten carry approximately 31%. The clonotype was recovered from an adult with an advanced solid tumor such as melanoma, head and neck, liver or kidney cancer. This rearrangement joins TRBV18 to TRBJ2-7; 10 nucleotides agree with TRBD1. The specimen was CD4+ or CD8+ T cells sorted from blood, collected in a trial of the OX40 agonist ivuxolimab. CDR3: CASSPRDRGYEQYF. DNA of the CDR3: TGTGCCAGCTCACCACGGGACAGGGGCTACGAGCAGTACTTC.